A selection of T cell receptor beta chains follows, all from one sample in a study of blood T cell repertoires in COVID-19. Only in-frame clones appear in the TCRdb table, and some are missing; sequencing was by immunoSEQ multiplex PCR. The sample lists 470,000 or so clones; about 90% were seen once. The sequenced material came from PBMCs or T cells enriched from blood (not recorded which). The origin of the receptors is a woman aged 18-29 years with acute COVID-19. Each CDR3 is given with its conserved first and last residue. D genes are given only for firm matches. Size tells how often a clone was seen (once, few, many) or the class of an expanded clone, and some rows leave it out.

V gene: TRBV18; D gene: -; clone size: -; J gene: TRBJ1-2; CDR3 DNA: TGTGCCAGCTCACTCGGGATCATCTTCCTTAACTATGGCTACACCTTC; CDR3 protein: CASSLGIIFLNYGYTF
V gene: TRBV5-5; D gene: TRBD1; clone size: -; J gene: TRBJ1-1; CDR3 DNA: TGTGCCAGCAGTGGGGCAGGGGGGTTATTAGCTGAAGCTTTCTTT; CDR3 protein: CASSGAGGLLAEAFF
V gene: TRBV6-2/TRBV6-3; D gene: TRBD1; clone size: -; J gene: TRBJ2-3; CDR3 DNA: TGTGCCAGCAGTTACTCAGGGGGCGCCGGAGATACGCAGTATTTT; CDR3 protein: CASSYSGGAGDTQYF
V gene: TRBV11-2; D gene: TRBD2; clone size: -; J gene: TRBJ2-1; CDR3 DNA: TGTGCCAGCAGCAAAGGGACTAGCGGGAGTCTGTATGAGCAGTTCTTC; CDR3 protein: CASSKGTSGSLYEQFF
V gene: TRBV3-1/TRBV3-2; D gene: TRBD1; clone size: -; J gene: TRBJ2-1; CDR3 DNA: TGTGCCAGCAGCCAAGATTCGACAGGGAGTCATGAGCAGTTCTTC; CDR3 protein: CASSQDSTGSHEQFF
V gene: TRBV4-2; D gene: -; clone size: -; J gene: TRBJ2-7; CDR3 DNA: TGTGCCAGCAGCCAGTCCGGTCCCTACGAGCAGTACTTC; CDR3 protein: CASSQSGPYEQYF
V gene: TRBV3-1/TRBV3-2; D gene: -; clone size: -; J gene: TRBJ2-7; CDR3 DNA: TGTGCCAGCAGCCAAGACAGGGCCCCCCACGAGCAGTACTTC; CDR3 protein: CASSQDRAPHEQYF
V gene: TRBV5-6; D gene: TRBD1; clone size: -; J gene: TRBJ2-7; CDR3 DNA: TGTGCCAGCAGCTTAAACCGGGACAGTGAGCAGTACTTC; CDR3 protein: CASSLNRDSEQYF
V gene: TRBV2; D gene: -; clone size: -; J gene: TRBJ2-1; CDR3 DNA: TGTGCCAGCAGTACAGGGTTTGAGCAGTTCTTC; CDR3 protein: CASSTGFEQFF
V gene: TRBV7-3; D gene: TRBD2; clone size: -; J gene: TRBJ2-3; CDR3 DNA: TGTGCCAGCAGCCCCAGCGGGGTAGCAGATACGCAGTATTTT; CDR3 protein: CASSPSGVADTQYF
V gene: TRBV3-1/TRBV3-2; D gene: TRBD2; clone size: -; J gene: TRBJ2-7; CDR3 DNA: TGTGCCAGCAGCCAAGAGACTAGCGGGAGATCTGAGCAGTACTTC; CDR3 protein: CASSQETSGRSEQYF
V gene: TRBV2; D gene: -; clone size: -; J gene: TRBJ1-6; CDR3 DNA: TGTGCCAGCAGTGAAACAGGCTATAATTCACCCCTCCACTTT; CDR3 protein: CASSETGYNSPLHF
V gene: TRBV7-8; D gene: -; clone size: -; J gene: TRBJ1-1; CDR3 DNA: TGTGCCAGCAGCTTTGGGGGGGCTGTGAACACTGAAGCTTTCTTT; CDR3 protein: CASSFGGAVNTEAFF
V gene: TRBV9; D gene: TRBD1; clone size: -; J gene: TRBJ2-3; CDR3 DNA: TGTGCCAGCAGCGTCGGACAGGGGGCCGGAGATACGCAGTATTTT; CDR3 protein: CASSVGQGAGDTQYF
V gene: TRBV2; D gene: -; clone size: -; J gene: TRBJ1-2; CDR3 DNA: TGTGCCAGCAGTGAACCCGGTGTCGGGGGCTTC; CDR3 protein: CASSEPGVGGF
V gene: TRBV28; D gene: TRBD1; clone size: -; J gene: TRBJ2-7; CDR3 DNA: TGTGCCAGCAGTGATCGACAGGGTTCCTACGAGCAGTACTTC; CDR3 protein: CASSDRQGSYEQYF
V gene: TRBV6-1; D gene: -; clone size: -; J gene: TRBJ1-2; CDR3 DNA: TGTGCCAGCAGTGAAGCTCCGGGGTTCGGCTACACCTTC; CDR3 protein: CASSEAPGFGYTF
V gene: TRBV5-4; D gene: TRBD1; clone size: -; J gene: TRBJ2-3; CDR3 DNA: TGTGCCAGCAGCCGACGAACAGGGGGCTCTAGGAATACGCAGTATTTT; CDR3 protein: CASSRRTGGSRNTQYF
V gene: TRBV12-3/TRBV12-4; D gene: -; clone size: -; J gene: TRBJ1-1; CDR3 DNA: TGTGCCAGCAGTCCGGGGGCTGAAGCTTTCTTT; CDR3 protein: CASSPGAEAFF
V gene: TRBV29-1; D gene: -; clone size: -; J gene: TRBJ1-2; CDR3 DNA: TGCAGCGTTGAAGCGCGCTATGGCTACACCTTC; CDR3 protein: CSVEARYGYTF
V gene: TRBV5-1; D gene: -; clone size: -; J gene: TRBJ1-2; CDR3 DNA: TGCGCCAGCAGCTTGGACAGGGCAGTTAACTATGGCTACACCTTC; CDR3 protein: CASSLDRAVNYGYTF
V gene: TRBV27; D gene: -; clone size: -; J gene: TRBJ2-1; CDR3 DNA: TGTGCCAGCAGTTTTTCACGGGGGGCGAATGAGCAGTTCTTC; CDR3 protein: CASSFSRGANEQFF
V gene: TRBV11-2; D gene: -; clone size: -; J gene: TRBJ1-4; CDR3 DNA: TGTGCCAGCAGCTTAGACAGGGGCAGTGAAAAACTGTTTTTT; CDR3 protein: CASSLDRGSEKLFF
V gene: TRBV5-1; D gene: -; clone size: -; J gene: TRBJ1-4; CDR3 DNA: TGCGCCAGCAGCTTGGCGGTGGGCGAAAAACTGTTTTTT; CDR3 protein: CASSLAVGEKLFF
V gene: TRBV5-4; D gene: TRBD1; clone size: -; J gene: TRBJ1-4; CDR3 DNA: TGTGCCAGCAGCTGGGACAGCCGGAATAATGAAAAACTGTTTTTT; CDR3 protein: CASSWDSRNNEKLFF
V gene: TRBV7-7; D gene: TRBD2; clone size: few; J gene: TRBJ2-2; CDR3 DNA: TGTGCTAGCAGCCCCAGCGGGGGCCTAAACACCGGGGAGCTGTTTTTT; CDR3 protein: CASSPSGGLNTGELFF
V gene: TRBV18; D gene: -; clone size: -; J gene: TRBJ1-5; CDR3 DNA: TGTGCCAGCTCCCTTTCGGGGGGGCATCAGCCCCAGCATTTT; CDR3 protein: CASSLSGGHQPQHF
V gene: TRBV19; D gene: -; clone size: -; J gene: TRBJ1-5; CDR3 DNA: TGTGCCAGTACCTCCGCAGCCCGGGGTTATCAGCCCCAGCATTTT; CDR3 protein: CASTSAARGYQPQHF
V gene: TRBV5-5; D gene: -; clone size: -; J gene: TRBJ1-1; CDR3 DNA: TGTGCCAGCAGCTCTCGGGAGTTTCTCACTGAAGCTTTCTTT; CDR3 protein: CASSSREFLTEAFF
V gene: TRBV9; D gene: -; clone size: -; J gene: TRBJ2-1; CDR3 DNA: TGTGCCAGCAGCGTAGCTCTCGGGAATGAGCAGTTCTTC; CDR3 protein: CASSVALGNEQFF
V gene: TRBV6-1; D gene: -; clone size: -; J gene: TRBJ2-2; CDR3 DNA: TGTGCCAGCAGTGAACAGGGGCCGTTAACGGGGACCGGGGAGCTGTTTTTT; CDR3 protein: CASSEQGPLTGTGELFF
V gene: TRBV19; D gene: TRBD2; clone size: -; J gene: TRBJ2-1; CDR3 DNA: TGTGCCAGTTCTAGCGGGATCTACAATGAGCAGTTCTTC; CDR3 protein: CASSSGIYNEQFF
V gene: TRBV7-6; D gene: -; clone size: once; J gene: TRBJ1-1; CDR3 DNA: TGTGCCAGCAGCATCGATGAGTGGCCCGGGACTGAAGCTTTCTTT; CDR3 protein: CASSIDEWPGTEAFF
V gene: TRBV28; D gene: TRBD1; clone size: -; J gene: TRBJ1-1; CDR3 DNA: TGTGCCAGCTTAACAGCGTGGGACAGGTGGGGGTATATGGACACTGAAGCTTTCTTT; CDR3 protein: CASLTAWDRWGYMDTEAFF
V gene: TRBV15; D gene: -; clone size: -; J gene: TRBJ2-1; CDR3 DNA: TGTGCCACCAGCAGCAGGACATCTCCCAGTGAGCAGTTCTTC; CDR3 protein: CATSSRTSPSEQFF
V gene: TRBV7-8; D gene: TRBD1; clone size: -; J gene: TRBJ1-5; CDR3 DNA: TGTGCCAGCAGCTTAGCGTCAGGGGGCGGCCAGCCCCAGCATTTT; CDR3 protein: CASSLASGGGQPQHF
V gene: TRBV6-5; D gene: TRBD1; clone size: -; J gene: TRBJ1-4; CDR3 DNA: TGTGCCAGCACCTGGACAGGGTCTGAAAAACTGTTTTTT; CDR3 protein: CASTWTGSEKLFF
V gene: TRBV7-6; D gene: -; clone size: -; J gene: TRBJ2-1; CDR3 DNA: TGTGCCAGCAGCAATATCCCTAGCGAGCAGTTCTTC; CDR3 protein: CASSNIPSEQFF
V gene: TRBV3-1/TRBV3-2; D gene: TRBD1; clone size: -; J gene: TRBJ1-5; CDR3 DNA: TGTGCCAGCAGCCAATACAGGGGGGGCCAGCCCCAGCATTTT; CDR3 protein: CASSQYRGGQPQHF
V gene: TRBV6-1; D gene: -; clone size: -; J gene: TRBJ1-3; CDR3 DNA: TGTGCCAGCAGTGTCCTCGACGGGGGCTCTGGAAACACCATATATTTT; CDR3 protein: CASSVLDGGSGNTIYF
V gene: TRBV20-1; D gene: -; clone size: -; J gene: TRBJ2-1; CDR3 DNA: TGCAGTGCTAGTGCTGTTTACAGAAGCTCCTACAATGAGCAGTTCTTC; CDR3 protein: CSASAVYRSSYNEQFF
V gene: TRBV18; D gene: -; clone size: -; J gene: TRBJ1-2; CDR3 DNA: TGTGCCAGCTCACCCGAAGGGAGAAGGGCCGGTGGCTACACCTTC; CDR3 protein: CASSPEGRRAGGYTF
V gene: TRBV7-2; D gene: TRBD2; clone size: -; J gene: TRBJ2-3; CDR3 DNA: TGTGCCAGCAGCGCGGAAGATAGCGGGAGTCTTACAGATACGCAGTATTTT; CDR3 protein: CASSAEDSGSLTDTQYF
V gene: TRBV24-1; D gene: TRBD2; clone size: -; J gene: TRBJ2-1; CDR3 DNA: TGTGCCACCAGTGAACTGCGGACTAGCGGGAGTCCGGATGAGCAGTTCTTC; CDR3 protein: CATSELRTSGSPDEQFF
V gene: TRBV7-9; D gene: -; clone size: -; J gene: TRBJ1-1; CDR3 DNA: TGTGCCAGCAGCTTAGTGGCAGGGGCGAACACTGAAGCTTTCTTT; CDR3 protein: CASSLVAGANTEAFF
V gene: TRBV7-8; D gene: TRBD1; clone size: -; J gene: TRBJ1-1; CDR3 DNA: TGTGCCAGCAGCATTCAGGGGGGTGGGACTGAAGCTTTCTTT; CDR3 protein: CASSIQGGGTEAFF
V gene: TRBV11-2; D gene: TRBD1; clone size: -; J gene: TRBJ2-5; CDR3 DNA: TGTGCCAGCAGCTCCGGACAGGGGAGAGGGGAGACCCAGTACTTC; CDR3 protein: CASSSGQGRGETQYF
V gene: TRBV2; D gene: TRBD2; clone size: -; J gene: TRBJ2-7; CDR3 DNA: TGTGCCAGCAGTGAGCTAGCGGGAGTAGAGGAGCAGTACTTC; CDR3 protein: CASSELAGVEEQYF
V gene: TRBV27; D gene: -; clone size: -; J gene: TRBJ1-6; CDR3 DNA: TGTGCCAGCAGTCCCCGGGGCAGGGGTCCCTATAATTCACCCCTCCACTTT; CDR3 protein: CASSPRGRGPYNSPLHF
V gene: TRBV28; D gene: TRBD1; clone size: once; J gene: TRBJ2-7; CDR3 DNA: TGTGCCAGCAGTGACAGGGGTGAGGGGCAGTACTTC; CDR3 protein: CASSDRGEGQYF
V gene: TRBV7-2; D gene: TRBD1; clone size: few; J gene: TRBJ1-2; CDR3 DNA: TGTGCCAGCAGCTTAGGGTATCGACAGGGTAGTGGCTACACCTTC; CDR3 protein: CASSLGYRQGSGYTF
V gene: TRBV7-6; D gene: TRBD2; clone size: -; J gene: TRBJ2-5; CDR3 DNA: TGTGCCAGCAGCTTAGGAGCGGGGGGGGGAGAGACCCAGTACTTC; CDR3 protein: CASSLGAGGGETQYF
V gene: TRBV19; D gene: -; clone size: -; J gene: TRBJ2-2; CDR3 DNA: TGTGCCAGTTCGGCGAACACCGGGGAGCTGTTTTTT; CDR3 protein: CASSANTGELFF
V gene: TRBV7-9; D gene: -; clone size: -; J gene: TRBJ2-6; CDR3 DNA: TGTGCCAGCAGCCAGGATGAGGGAATGAGCTCTGGGGCCAACGTCCTGACTTTC; CDR3 protein: CASSQDEGMSSGANVLTF
V gene: TRBV28; D gene: TRBD1; clone size: -; J gene: TRBJ2-7; CDR3 DNA: TGTGCCAGCAGTGCACCCCGCTTGGGACAGACGGCCTACGAGCAGTACTTC; CDR3 protein: CASSAPRLGQTAYEQYF
V gene: TRBV2; D gene: TRBD1; clone size: -; J gene: TRBJ1-6; CDR3 DNA: TGTGCCAGCAGCGCGAGACAGGGTTCCTATAATTCACCCCTCCACTTT; CDR3 protein: CASSARQGSYNSPLHF
V gene: TRBV24-1; D gene: TRBD1; clone size: -; J gene: TRBJ1-2; CDR3 DNA: TGTGCCACCAGTGATGATACAGGGGTAATCACCTTC; CDR3 protein: CATSDDTGVITF
V gene: TRBV9; D gene: TRBD1; clone size: -; J gene: TRBJ1-6; CDR3 DNA: TGTGCCAGCAGCGTAGTGGGGGACAGGGACTCACCCCTCCACTTT; CDR3 protein: CASSVVGDRDSPLHF